The next 24 T cell receptor beta chains were all read from a single sample in a study of cytomegalovirus exposure and HLA in healthy donors. Use of 60 Vbeta and 13 Jbeta primers characterized the PCR. TCRdb's table, derived via immunoSEQ multiplex PCR, lists solely in-frame clones and lacks some. In the table there are under 150,000 clones, over 60% of which are singletons. The sample was PBMCs. These TCRs come from a human donor in good health.

The J gene is TRBJ2-1, the V gene TRBV11-3; TRBD2 might be the D (6 bases). The CDR3 totals 12 residues. The V gene's germline CDR1 is SGHNT and CDR2 YENEEA. Trimming removed 6 bases from V and 9 bases from J, with 12 bases in between. The chain's CDR3 is CASSTPGGEQFF. CDR3 DNA: TGTGCCAGCAGTACTCCCGGGGGTGAGCAGTTCTTC. The full variable domain, rest sourced from reference TRBV11-3 and TRBJ2-1, is EAGVVQSPRYKIIEKKQPVAFWCNPISGHNTLYWYLQNLGQGPELLIRYENEEAVDDSQLPKDRFSAERLKGVDSTLKIQPAELGDSAVYLCASSTPGGEQFFGPGTRLTVL.

The chain's CDR3 is CAWSSGSSGANVLTF. The CDR3, as DNA: TGTGCCTGGAGTAGCGGGAGCTCTGGGGCCAACGTCCTGACTTTC. The chain links TRBV30 to TRBJ2-6; 8 bases match TRBD2. The length of the CDR3 is 15 residues. CDR1 is GTSNPN and CDR2 is SVGIG in the germline V gene (reference sequence). V lost 2 bases, J lost 0 bases, and 0 bases stayed unmatched.

This rearrangement joins TRBV7-9 to TRBJ1-1; tentatively, D is TRBD1 (6 bases). The CDR3 is made up of 15 amino acids. V lost 5 bases to trimming and J lost 5 bases, with 18 bases between them. Germline V gene lookup returns CDR1 SEHNR and CDR2 FQNEAQ (reference sequence). In DNA, the CDR3 is TGTGCCAGCAGCCCAGCGCCCAGGGGTGGTACTGAAGCTTTCTTT. Encoded protein: CASSPAPRGGTEAFF.

The chain has TRBV5-6 and TRBJ1-6; TRBD1 is a possible D gene (5 bases). There are 15 residues in the CDR3. Trimming left V 0 bases short and J 7 bases short, with 11 bases between. Looked up from germline, CDR1 is SGHDT and CDR2 is YYEEEE. CDR3: CASSLGAGSNSPLHF. The CDR3 DNA reads as TGTGCCAGCAGCTTGGGAGCAGGGTCAAATTCACCCCTCCACTTT. Full variable domain (missing parts from reference TRBV5-6 and TRBJ1-6): DAGVTQSPTHLIKTRGQQVTLRCSPKSGHDTVSWYQQALGQGPQFIFQYYEEEERQRGNFPDRFSGHQFPNYSSELNVNALLLGDSALYLCASSLGAGSNSPLHFGNGTRLTVT.

This clone was observed a handful of times. CDR3 sequence: CASSNRQGVGDIQYF. The CDR3 bases are TGTGCCAGCAGTAATCGACAGGGAGTGGGAGACATTCAGTACTTC. This chain uses TRBV6-1 with TRBJ2-4, with TRBD1 matching over 7 bases. V lost 5 bases to trimming and J lost 8 bases; unmatched junction nucleotides: 12. Germline V gene lookup returns CDR1 MNHNS and CDR2 SASEGT. This CDR3 region has 15 residues.

V gene TRBV5-5 combines with J gene TRBJ2-2; D is perhaps TRBD1 (6 bases). Trimming cost V 0 bases and J 9 bases, with 9 bases left between them. This CDR3 contains 13 residues. CDR1 SGHKS and CDR2 YYEKEE come from the germline V gene (reference sequence). In DNA form, the CDR3 reads TGTGCCAGCAGCTTGGAACAGGGTTGGGAGCTGTTTTTT. Translation: CASSLEQGWELFF.

This clone was seen more than once but under ten times. The genes are TRBV14 and TRBJ2-6, with D uncertain. Germline CDR1 reads SGHDN; CDR2 reads FVKESK. The CDR3 sequence is 17 residues long. V was clipped by 1 base and J by 0 bases, with 10 bases between them. CDR3 coding DNA: TGTGCCAGCAGCCAAGCGAGGTTCCCCTCTGGGGCCAACGTCCTGACTTTC. This translates into CASSQARFPSGANVLTF.

The chain combines TRBV6-6 with TRBJ1-5, with TRBD1 identical over 9 bases. The CDR3 consists of 16 residues. Germline values: CDR1 MNHNY, CDR2 SVGAGI (reference sequence). After removal of 2 bases from V and 5 bases from J, the junction contained 7 bases not matched to a gene. CDR3 nucleotide sequence: TGTGCCAGCAGTTACCCGCCCGGACAGGGGCATCAGCCCCAGCATTTT. Translation gives CASSYPPGQGHQPQHF.

DNA for the CDR3: TGTGCCAGCAGTAGACCGAGGGAGGGAAGCACAGATACGCAGTATTTT. As protein: CASSRPREGSTDTQYF. This chain links TRBV27 with TRBJ2-3; 7 nucleotides match TRBD2. The CDR3 extends over 16 amino acids. The V gene end was trimmed by 5 bases and the J gene end by 0 bases; junction bases not matched to a gene: 8. CDR1 is MNHEY, CDR2 SMNVEV, per germline (reference sequence).

The gene calls are TRBV7-2 and TRBJ2-7, with 9 bases aligning to TRBD1. The CDR3 is made up of 14 amino acids. CDR1 is SGHTA and CDR2 is FQGNSA in the germline V gene. V was clipped by 2 bases and J by 2 bases; unmatched bases: 1. The CDR3 sequence: CASSLNRGPYEQYF. The CDR3 coding sequence is TGTGCCAGCAGCTTAAACAGGGGGCCCTACGAGCAGTACTTC.

CDR3 DNA sequence: TGCGCCAGCAGCTCGGGACTAGCGGGAGGGCCTAGGAGGGATGAGCAGTTCTTC. Translation gives CASSSGLAGGPRRDEQFF. The rearrangement links TRBV5-1 to TRBJ2-1; 16 bases match TRBD2. Trimming at V came to 3 bases and at J to 8 bases, leaving 11 bases not matched to a gene. The CDR3 has 18 amino acids. Germline V gene sequence: CDR1 SGHRS, CDR2 YFSETQ.

The chain has TRBV7-2 and TRBJ2-2; D not resolved. V was shortened by 2 bases and J by 5 bases, with 6 bases between the two germline ends. Germline CDR1 and CDR2: SGHTA and FQGNSA. The CDR3 length is 13 residues. CDR3 residues: CASSLKATGELFF. The DNA for the CDR3 is TGTGCCAGCAGCTTAAAAGCTACCGGGGAGCTGTTTTTT.

The chain links TRBV6-4 to TRBJ2-3, with 16 bases that match TRBD2. The V and J ends lost 2 bases and 2 bases, in that order; junction bases with no gene match: 1. Germline CDR1 and CDR2: MRHNA and SNTAGT. The CDR3 has 17 amino acids. The DNA of the CDR3 is TGTGCCAGCAGTGACGGGACTAGCGGGGGGGCCACAGATACGCAGTATTTT. Its translation is CASSDGTSGGATDTQYF.

In the case of this clone: Relative to the germline gene, one junction end is altered; a read error may explain this. The V gene is TRBV6-1, the J gene TRBJ1-5, with TRBD1 identical over 7 bases. This CDR3 region has 13 residues. The germline gives CDR1 MNHNS, CDR2 SASEGT. The CDR3 sequence: CAFQRGRNRPQHF. The DNA of the CDR3 is TGTGCCTTTCAGAGGGGGCGGAATCGGCCCCAGCATTTT.

Details on this clone: Germline is not matched at one junction end, which may reflect a read error. Additional DNA sequences in this sample encode the identical CDR3. The chain recombines TRBV28 with TRBJ2-7; 12 nucleotides match TRBD1. The CDR3 extends over 21 amino acids. The V gene's germline CDR1 is MDHEN and CDR2 SYDVKM. In nucleotides, the CDR3 is TGCGCCAGCAGTTTTTCGGTTTTGCGTGGGACAGGGGGCTTCCGAGGGAGGGAGCAGTACTTC. This gives the protein CASSFSVLRGTGGFRGREQYF.

The rearrangement joins TRBV28 to TRBJ1-2; a weak D match, TRBD1 (5 bases). The CDR3 loop spans 12 amino acids. The ends were cut back, 7 bases at V and 6 bases at J, with 12 bases in the middle. Germline-derived CDR1 and CDR2 are MDHEN and SYDVKM. This CDR3 reads CASIQGTHGYTF. In DNA form, the CDR3 reads TGTGCCAGCATTCAGGGTACCCATGGCTACACCTTC.

A single count supports this clone. This rearrangement joins TRBV11-3 to TRBJ2-3, with 7 bases matching TRBD2. Germline lookup yields CDR1 SGHNT and CDR2 YENEEA. With 1 base clipped from V and 3 bases from J, the junction kept 4 bases outside the gene matches. The CDR3 is 15 residues long. The CDR3 protein is CASSLGGSGTDTQYF. As DNA, the CDR3 is TGTGCCAGCAGCTTAGGCGGGAGTGGGACAGATACGCAGTATTTT. The complete variable domain, with remaining parts taken from reference TRBV11-3 and TRBJ2-3, reads EAGVVQSPRYKIIEKKQPVAFWCNPISGHNTLYWYLQNLGQGPELLIRYENEEAVDDSQLPKDRFSAERLKGVDSTLKIQPAELGDSAVYLCASSLGGSGTDTQYFGPGTRLTVL.

The V gene is TRBV18, the J gene TRBJ1-1; perhaps TRBD1 as D (5 bases). From germline, CDR1 is KGHSH and CDR2 LQKENI. V dropped 4 bases and J dropped 2 bases, with 14 bases sitting between them. This CDR3 is 15 amino acids long. This chain's CDR3 is CASSRLGTTNTEAFF. Here the CDR3 DNA reads TGTGCCAGCTCACGACTAGGGACCACCAACACTGAAGCTTTCTTT.

V is TRBV30 and J is TRBJ2-3; weak D call: TRBD2 (6 bases). Germline V gives CDR1 GTSNPN, CDR2 SVGIG (reference sequence). CDR3 length: 16 residues. Trimming removed 3 bases from V and 2 bases from J, with 18 bases in between. CDR3: CAWRPPRGFPTDTQYF. CDR3 in DNA: TGTGCCTGGAGGCCACCACGGGGGTTCCCCACAGATACGCAGTATTTT.

The chain carries TRBV7-2 and TRBJ2-1; D possibly corresponds to TRBD2 (5 bases). Germline values: CDR1 SGHTA, CDR2 FQGNSA. The germline V and J ends were trimmed by 0 bases and 10 bases, with 16 bases remaining between them. CDR3 length: 15 residues. In DNA form, the CDR3 reads TGTGCCAGCAGCTTAGCGCGTCAGCATACGGGGGAGCAGTTCTTC. Translation: CASSLARQHTGEQFF.

This chain joins TRBV27 and TRBJ2-1; 13 bases fit TRBD2. The V gene end was trimmed by 5 bases and the J gene end by 7 bases; junction bases not matched to a gene: 17. Germline V gene sequence: CDR1 MNHEY, CDR2 SMNVEV (reference sequence). This CDR3 is built from 19 residues. The CDR3 region is CASSPILAGGPSGRNEQFF. CDR3 DNA: TGTGCCAGCAGTCCGATACTAGCGGGAGGGCCATCCGGGCGAAATGAGCAGTTCTTC.

On this clone: An end of the junction differs from the germline gene, which may be a read error. This chain links TRBV7-3 with TRBJ2-3; TRBD2 aligns across 8 bases. The germline V gene has CDR1 SGHTA and CDR2 FQGTGA. This CDR3 contains 15 residues. The CDR3 loop reads CSSTVRGEPTDTQYF. The CDR3, as DNA: TGTTCCAGTACCGTGCGGGGGGAGCCCACAGATACGCAGTATTTT.

This clone has more than one count but fewer than ten. The chain recombines TRBV6-5 with TRBJ1-6; no firm D call. This CDR3 region has 12 residues. V was clipped by 5 bases and J by 4 bases, with 3 bases between them. Germline V gene sequence: CDR1 MNHEY, CDR2 SVGAGI. The CDR3 is CASSQYNSPLHF. DNA for the CDR3: TGTGCCAGCAGTCAGTATAATTCACCCCTCCACTTT.

The chain joins TRBV11-2 to TRBJ2-3; the D gene is possibly TRBD1 (5 bases). V was cut by 5 bases and J by 6 bases, with 21 bases left in between. CDR1 and CDR2 (germline): SGHAT, FQNNGV. This CDR3 is 16 amino acids long. The CDR3 spells CASSPSRTRKSDTQYF. The DNA for the CDR3 is TGTGCCAGCAGCCCCTCTCGGACACGCAAATCCGATACGCAGTATTTT.